This passage covers 17 T cell receptor beta chains from one sample sequenced in a study of control samples from healthy donors and cancer patients. Sequencing used immunoSEQ multiplex PCR; TCRdb keeps in-frame clones, though not all of them. The table lists around 84,000 clones, 75% to 95% of them singletons. The sequencing sample was made of blood. The receptor set was obtained from a young man in good health.

This chain connects TRBV7-2 to TRBJ2-1; D gene uncertain. The ends were cut back, 5 bases at V and 8 bases at J, with 7 bases in the middle. Germline V CDR1 and CDR2: SGHTA, FQGNSA. The CDR3 extends over 11 amino acids. As DNA, the CDR3 is TGTGCCAGCAGCCCGCTGTATGAGCAGTTCTTC. This gives the protein CASSPLYEQFF.

The chain couples TRBV30 to TRBJ1-2; perhaps TRBD1 as D (5 bases). Germline CDR1 GTSNPN, CDR2 SVGIG (reference sequence). This CDR3 comprises 13 residues. With 5 bases removed from V and 4 bases from J, the gap between germline ends came to 14 bases. CDR3 residues: CAWQHRDGYGYTF. CDR3 in DNA: TGTGCCTGGCAACACCGGGACGGCTATGGCTACACCTTC. The full variable domain, rest sourced from reference TRBV30 and TRBJ1-2, is SQTIHQWPATLVQPVGSPLSLECTVEGTSNPNLYWYRQAAGRGLQLLFYSVGIGQISSEVPQNLSASRPQDRQFILSSKKLLLSDSGFYLCAWQHRDGYGYTFGSGTRLTVV.

This rearrangement joins TRBV5-4 to TRBJ2-7; 8 nucleotides align to TRBD1. The junction had 8 bases not matched to a gene; V was cut back by 4 bases and J by 2 bases. From germline, CDR1 is SGHNT and CDR2 YYREEE (reference sequence). This CDR3 spans 15 amino acids. This chain's CDR3 is CASSPRQGTTYEQYF. In DNA form, the CDR3 reads TGTGCCAGCAGCCCCCGACAGGGGACAACCTACGAGCAGTACTTC.

This rearrangement joins TRBV29-1 to TRBJ1-1; D may be TRBD1 (5 bases). Germline loops: CDR1 SQVTM, CDR2 ANQGSEA. V was cut by 7 bases and J by 2 bases, with 14 bases left in between. The CDR3 is made up of 13 amino acids. CDR3 protein: CSAQTELNTEAFF. In DNA, the CDR3 is TGCAGCGCTCAGACAGAGCTTAACACTGAAGCTTTCTTT.

The rearrangement uses TRBV29-1 and TRBJ2-4; D is possibly TRBD1 or TRBD2 (5 bases each). Deletions cut 2 bases from V and 1 base from J, with 15 bases between. The germline gives CDR1 SQVTM, CDR2 ANQGSEA. This CDR3 region has 16 residues. The CDR3 bases are TGCAGCGTTGAATACTGGGACCCGGCCGCCAAAAACATTCAGTACTTC. As protein: CSVEYWDPAAKNIQYF.

The rearrangement links TRBV7-2 to TRBJ1-6; D ambiguous. The V gene lost 4 bases and the J gene lost 3 bases, with 4 bases spanning the gap. Germline V lookup: CDR1 SGHTA, CDR2 FQGNSA. This CDR3 has 13 residues. The DNA for the CDR3 is TGTGCCAGCAGCTCCCTCTATAATTCACCCCTCCACTTT. Protein: CASSSLYNSPLHF.

The genes are TRBV14 and TRBJ2-3; the match to TRBD2 covers 7 bases. This CDR3 contains 16 residues. Germline CDR1 SGHDN, CDR2 FVKESK. The J segment lost 5 bases and the V segment lost 3 bases, leaving 11 bases of the junction unmatched. This CDR3 reads CASSQIRGRAGDTQYF. In DNA form, the CDR3 reads TGTGCCAGCAGCCAGATCCGGGGGAGGGCCGGAGATACGCAGTATTTT.

This clone has a handful of counts. This CDR3 reads CASSLWRGDNEQFF. In nucleotides, the CDR3 is TGTGCCAGCAGCTTATGGCGGGGGGACAATGAGCAGTTCTTC. This chain uses TRBV7-2 with TRBJ2-1; TRBD2 matches 8 bases. V was pared by 2 bases and J by 5 bases, with 2 bases of the junction left unmatched. Germline V gene lookup returns CDR1 SGHTA and CDR2 FQGNSA. CDR3 length equals 14 residues.

This rearrangement joins TRBV5-1 to TRBJ1-1; 10 positions match TRBD1. CDR3 size: 14 residues. Germline V CDR1 and CDR2: SGHRS, YFSETQ. The V and J ends lost 4 bases and 1 base, in that order; junction bases with no gene match: 1. The CDR3 loop is CASSGQGGNTEAFF. CDR3 in DNA: TGCGCCAGCAGCGGACAGGGGGGGAACACTGAAGCTTTCTTT.

CDR3 DNA sequence: TGTGCCAGCAGTTGGGGGACTATCGCCTACAATGAGCAGTTCTTC. The encoded protein is CASSWGTIAYNEQFF. J is TRBJ2-1 and V is TRBV28; the match to TRBD2 covers 7 bases. With 4 bases clipped from V and 2 bases from J, the junction kept 5 bases outside the gene matches. Germline V CDR1 and CDR2: MDHEN, SYDVKM. This CDR3 spans 15 amino acids.

The rearrangement links TRBV7-9 to TRBJ1-5; TRBD1 aligns across 10 bases. This CDR3 spans 16 amino acids. Unmatched junction bases numbered 3, after V lost 2 bases and J lost 2 bases. The germline CDR1 and CDR2 sequences are SEHNR and FQNEAQ (reference sequence). CDR3 DNA: TGTGCCAGCAGCTTAACCGGGACAGGGGGCAATCAGCCCCAGCATTTT. This sequence encodes CASSLTGTGGNQPQHF.

The chain employs TRBV6-6 and TRBJ2-7, with 7 positions matching TRBD2. Germline V lookup: CDR1 MNHNY, CDR2 SVGAGI (reference sequence). Unmatched junction bases numbered 2, after V lost 0 bases and J lost 3 bases. CDR3 size: 14 residues. Here the CDR3 reads CASSYSAGVYEQYF. The CDR3 DNA reads as TGTGCCAGCAGTTACTCGGCGGGAGTCTACGAGCAGTACTTC.

This chain connects TRBV21-1 to TRBJ1-3; the D call of TRBD1 is as the table states it, not checked on the DNA. TRBV21-1 is recorded as a pseudogene. The CDR3 contains 18 residues. CDR3 in amino acids: CASSKLPRGRTVGNTIYF. The CDR3 coding sequence is TGTGCCAGCAGCAAACTACCCAGGGGGAGGACTGTTGGAAACACCATATATTTT.

The V call is TRBV12-3 or TRBV12-4, the J call TRBJ2-5; D unresolved. This CDR3 spans 13 amino acids. V was cut by 8 bases and J by 5 bases, with 15 bases left in between. CDR3 DNA sequence: TGTGCCAGCGGGCAGTCCCTCGGGGAGACCCAGTACTTC. Translated, it gives CASGQSLGETQYF.

The V gene is TRBV6-6, the J gene TRBJ1-1; weak D call: TRBD1 (5 bases). This CDR3 contains 15 residues. Germline V CDR1 and CDR2: MNHNY, SVGAGI (reference sequence). Trimming removed 2 bases at V and 1 base at J, with 11 bases between. CDR3 in DNA: TGTGCCAGCAGTTACCCTCGAGGGACGAACACTGAAGCTTTCTTT. Amino acids: CASSYPRGTNTEAFF.

This clone was observed a single time. This sequence joins TRBV9 and TRBJ2-6; D call uncertain. The CDR3 runs 15 residues. V lost 3 bases and J lost 0, with 7 bases in between. Germline V gene sequence: CDR1 SGDLS, CDR2 YYNGEE. This CDR3 is CASSAGGSGANVLTF. The DNA of the CDR3 is TGTGCCAGCAGCGCCGGCGGCTCTGGGGCCAACGTCCTGACTTTC.

The chain joins TRBV21-1 to TRBJ1-2; TRBD1 is the table's D call, not checked against the DNA. TRBV21-1 is deemed a pseudogene. There are 16 residues in the CDR3. The CDR3 loop is CASSKGEGQGNYGYTF. CDR3 sequence (DNA): TGTGCCAGCAGCAAAGGTGAAGGACAGGGGAACTATGGCTACACCTTC.